Below are 27 T cell receptor beta chains sequenced from a single sample in a study of T cell responses to AZD1222 COVID-19 vaccine. Method: immunoSEQ multiplex PCR; TCRdb's copy keeps in-frame clones and lacks some. The table has over 100,000 clones, about 90% seen once. Sequenced material: peripheral blood, taken on day 0 of AZD1222 vaccination. These receptors came from an adult in good health.

This clone was seen only once. V usage is TRBV6-5 and J usage is TRBJ1-3; 10 bases fit TRBD1. V was pared by 10 bases and J by 4 bases, with 7 bases of the junction left unmatched. Germline CDR1 is MNHEY and CDR2 is SVGAGI. This CDR3 region has 14 residues. This CDR3 is CATEDRGGGNTIYF. DNA of the CDR3: TGTGCCACTGAGGACAGGGGGGGAGGAAACACCATATATTTT.

The chain has TRBV7-8 and TRBJ2-5, with TRBD2 as a possible D gene (6 bases). The CDR3 has 13 residues. Trimming took 2 bases from V and 5 from J, leaving 9 bases between them. Germline-derived CDR1 and CDR2 are SGHVS and FQNEAQ. The CDR3 loop reads CASSLRGTETQYF. CDR3 nucleotide sequence: TGTGCCAGCAGCTTACGGGGGACGGAGACCCAGTACTTC.

The genes are TRBV2 and TRBJ2-3, with TRBD2 matching 12 bases. This CDR3 spans 17 amino acids. Per the germline V gene, CDR1 is SNHLY and CDR2 is FYNNEI. V dropped 4 bases and J dropped 5; count of bases not matched to a gene: 10. CDR3 loop: CASSGPPSGGAGDTQYF. The CDR3 nucleotides are TGTGCCAGCAGTGGGCCCCCTAGCGGGGGGGCAGGAGATACGCAGTATTTT.

The rearrangement joins TRBV2 to TRBJ1-1; maybe TRBD1 (6 bases). The V gene lost 0 bases and the J gene lost 1 base, with 15 bases spanning the gap. Per the germline V gene, CDR1 is SNHLY and CDR2 is FYNNEI. The CDR3 has 17 amino acids. CDR3 residues: CASSEALHWGANTEAFF. The CDR3 DNA is TGTGCCAGCAGTGAAGCGCTTCATTGGGGGGCGAACACTGAAGCTTTCTTT.

The V and J genes are TRBV5-1 and TRBJ1-4; no definite D call. This CDR3 is built from 13 residues. The V end was cut by 3 bases, the J end by 0 bases, with 3 bases between. Per germline, CDR1 SGHRS and CDR2 YFSETQ. DNA for the CDR3: TGCGCCAGCAGCTATGCAACTAATGAAAAACTGTTTTTT. Its translation is CASSYATNEKLFF.

V usage is TRBV28 and J usage is TRBJ2-3; 9 bases align to TRBD1. Germline V gene data show CDR1 as MDHEN and CDR2 as SYDVKM. V dropped 5 bases and J dropped 2; count of bases not matched to a gene: 11. The CDR3 spans 17 residues. The CDR3 spells CASSDRTGVGSTDTQYF. The CDR3 DNA reads as TGTGCCAGCAGTGACCGGACAGGGGTAGGCTCCACAGATACGCAGTATTTT.

The J gene is TRBJ1-1, the V gene TRBV2; D unclear. The germline V gene has CDR1 SNHLY and CDR2 FYNNEI. This CDR3 spans 14 amino acids. V dropped 2 bases and J dropped 2 bases, with 9 bases sitting between them. Written as DNA, the CDR3 is TGTGCCAGCAGTGAATTGGCGGGCAACACTGAAGCTTTCTTT. The encoded protein is CASSELAGNTEAFF.

This chain links TRBV7-2 with TRBJ1-6; D is uncertain. Trimming stripped 3 bases from V and 10 bases from J, with 19 bases between. The germline gives CDR1 SGHTA, CDR2 FQGNSA. This CDR3 region has 16 residues. The CDR3 sequence: CASSFSERIGQSPLHF. CDR3 coding DNA: TGTGCCAGCAGCTTCTCCGAGCGAATTGGGCAATCACCCCTCCACTTT. The whole variable domain, filled in from reference TRBV7-2 and TRBJ1-6, reads GAGVSQSPSNKVTEKGKDVELRCDPISGHTALYWYRQSLGQGLEFLIYFQGNSAPDKSGLPSDRFSAERTGGSVSTLTIQRTQQEDSAVYLCASSFSERIGQSPLHFGNGTRLTVT.

The chain couples TRBV9 to TRBJ2-5; 14 nucleotides match TRBD2. The CDR3 is made up of 16 amino acids. V gave up 3 bases and J gave up 1 base; unmatched junction bases: 2. Germline V CDR1 and CDR2: SGDLS, YYNGEE. The CDR3 region is CASSGLAGGIQETQYF. DNA of the CDR3: TGTGCCAGCAGCGGACTAGCGGGAGGGATCCAAGAGACCCAGTACTTC. The variable domain in full, with the rest retrieved from reference TRBV9 and TRBJ2-5, is DSGVTQTPKHLITATGQRVTLRCSPRSGDLSVYWYQQSLDQGLQFLIQYYNGEERAKGNILERFSAQQFPDLHSELNLSSLELGDSALYFCASSGLAGGIQETQYFGPGTRLLVL.

CDR3 region: CASSKTRRGRVDTDTQYF. DNA for the CDR3: TGTGCCAGCAGCAAAACCCGCAGGGGGCGCGTGGACACAGATACGCAGTATTTT. This chain joins TRBV21-1 and TRBJ2-3; the table's D call, TRBD1, was not checked against the DNA. TRBV21-1 represents a pseudogene. This CDR3 is built from 18 residues.

The DNA for the CDR3 is TGTGCCAGCAGCCCCGGGACGGCGAATGAAAAACTGTTTTTT. Translated, it gives CASSPGTANEKLFF. V is TRBV9 and J is TRBJ1-4, with a weak D call TRBD1 (5 bases). Trimming pared 4 bases from V and 5 bases from J, leaving 12 bases between. Germline values: CDR1 SGDLS, CDR2 YYNGEE. The CDR3 consists of 14 residues.

This clone was seen just once. The chain combines TRBV2 with TRBJ2-7; perhaps TRBD2 as D (5 bases). The V gene lost 4 bases and the J gene lost 4 bases, with 8 bases spanning the gap. This CDR3 comprises 12 residues. Germline CDR1 and CDR2: SNHLY and FYNNEI. In nucleotides, the CDR3 is TGTGCCAGCAGTGTACGAGGGTACGAGCAGTACTTC. It encodes CASSVRGYEQYF.

With respect to this clone: The same CDR3 also results from other DNA sequences found in this sample. The chain links TRBV18 to TRBJ1-1, with a tentative D call TRBD1 (5 bases). Germline values: CDR1 KGHSH, CDR2 LQKENI. V was pared by 6 bases and J by 1 base, with 9 bases between. The CDR3 is 13 residues long. The CDR3 region is CASSPGGNTEAFF. The CDR3 DNA reads as TGTGCCAGCTCCCCGGGGGGGAACACTGAAGCTTTCTTT.

The V gene is TRBV7-7, the J gene TRBJ2-7; tentative D call: TRBD1 (6 bases). The CDR3 sequence is 14 residues long. Germline V gene lookup returns CDR1 SSHAT and CDR2 FNYEAQ (reference sequence). CDR3 sequence: CASSTRDPGDEQYV. As DNA, the CDR3 is TGTGCTAGCAGCACCCGGGACCCAGGGGATGAGCAGTACGTC.

V usage is TRBV7-9 and J usage is TRBJ1-3, with a possible D match to TRBD1 (5 bases). The length of the CDR3 is 16 residues. The V and J ends lost 1 base and 4 bases respectively, with 14 bases between them. From germline, CDR1 is SEHNR and CDR2 FQNEAQ (reference sequence). The CDR3 DNA sequence: TGTGCCAGCAGCTTAGGTTGGGACGGCCTCGGAAACACCATATATTTT. Amino acid sequence: CASSLGWDGLGNTIYF.

This clone was seen just once. The chain couples TRBV4-1 to TRBJ1-2; D may be TRBD1 (5 bases). Deletions cut 1 base from V and 3 bases from J, with 12 bases between. The CDR3 spans 15 residues. Looked up from germline, CDR1 is MGHRA and CDR2 is YSYEKL. The CDR3 region is CASSQGQPSYYGYTF. The CDR3 bases are TGCGCCAGCAGCCAAGGACAGCCAAGTTACTATGGCTACACCTTC.

The chain employs TRBV6-5 and TRBJ2-3; 7 positions match TRBD2. Germline CDR1 is MNHEY and CDR2 is SVGAGI. Losses at the gene ends were 8 bases for V and 10 bases for J; bases not matched to a gene: 9. This CDR3 region has 12 residues. CDR3 DNA sequence: TGTGCCAGCCTCGGCCCCGGGGGGTCGCAGTATTTT. It specifies CASLGPGGSQYF.

The chain uses TRBV29-1 and TRBJ2-1; D perhaps matches TRBD2 (5 bases). This CDR3 is 12 amino acids long. Germline CDR1 and CDR2: SQVTM and ANQGSEA. V lost 8 bases and J 1 base, leaving 9 bases between the germline ends. The CDR3 region is CSHVASYNEQFF. CDR3 sequence (DNA): TGCAGCCACGTAGCGTCCTACAATGAGCAGTTCTTC.

This clone was recorded only once. The chain recombines TRBV3-1 (or the pseudogene TRBV3-2) with TRBJ1-1; possible D gene TRBD1, 5 bases. This CDR3 has 16 residues. Germline CDR1 LGHDT, CDR2 YNNKEL (reference sequence). Trimming stripped 0 bases from V and 7 bases from J, with 18 bases between. CDR3 sequence (DNA): TGTGCCAGCAGCCAAGAGCCCCCCGGGGGAGTGGGTGAAGCTTTCTTT. It codes for CASSQEPPGGVGEAFF.

This clone was observed once. This chain links TRBV4-1 with TRBJ2-1; unclear D gene. V was shortened by 3 bases and J by 8 bases, with 20 bases between the two germline ends. The CDR3 length is 16 residues. Per the germline V gene, CDR1 is MGHRA and CDR2 is YSYEKL. CDR3 region: CASSHLGRAPADEQFF. CDR3 nucleotides: TGCGCCAGCAGCCACCTAGGCCGGGCCCCGGCAGATGAGCAGTTCTTC.

The rearrangement uses TRBV5-1 and TRBJ2-1; 13 bases align to TRBD2. This CDR3 comprises 19 residues. The V and J ends lost 6 bases and 0 bases, in that order; junction bases with no gene match: 12. Germline CDR1 reads SGHRS; CDR2 reads YFSETQ. In DNA form, the CDR3 reads TGCGCCAGCACCACACCAAACCGGACTAGCGGGAGCTCCTACAATGAGCAGTTCTTC. Translated: CASTTPNRTSGSSYNEQFF.

On this clone itself: At the DNA level, this CDR3 is encoded by other sequences in the same sample as well. The V gene is TRBV11-2, the J gene TRBJ1-2, with 7 bases fitting TRBD1. This CDR3 is 13 amino acids long. V lost 5 bases and J lost 4; bases outside the gene matches: 4. Germline V gene data show CDR1 as SGHAT and CDR2 as FQNNGV. CDR3 loop: CASSPDRSYGYTF. In nucleotides, the CDR3 is TGTGCCAGCAGCCCGGACAGGAGCTATGGCTACACCTTC.

The chain has TRBV14 and TRBJ2-3; D not certain. The CDR3 loop spans 12 amino acids. V lost 3 bases and J lost 9, with 10 bases in between. Germline CDR1 reads SGHDN; CDR2 reads FVKESK. The CDR3 nucleotides read TGTGCCAGCAGCCATCAGGTGGGGACGCAGTATTTT. Translation gives CASSHQVGTQYF.

DNA of the CDR3: TGTGCCAGCAGGCCAGCGGGGGACAACCAAGAGACCCAGTACTTC. Translating it yields CASRPAGDNQETQYF. The chain recombines TRBV6-5 with TRBJ2-5, with 8 bases fitting TRBD2. The CDR3 is 15 amino acids. V gave up 6 bases and J gave up 0 bases; unmatched junction bases: 6. The germline CDR1 and CDR2 sequences are MNHEY and SVGAGI.

CDR3 in amino acids: CASSRDRVNSPLHF. The CDR3 DNA is TGTGCCAGCAGCCGCGACAGGGTTAATTCACCCCTCCACTTT. The chain couples TRBV5-4 to TRBJ1-6; 7 bases are a match to TRBD1. CDR1 and CDR2 from the germline V gene are SGHNT and YYREEE (reference sequence). V was clipped by 4 bases and J by 6 bases; unmatched bases: 4. The CDR3 length is 14 residues.

This chain links TRBV15 with TRBJ2-7; tentatively, D is TRBD1 or TRBD2 (5 bases each). CDR3 length: 13 residues. The V end was cut by 6 bases, the J end by 0 bases, with 9 bases between. Germline assignment: CDR1 LNHNV and CDR2 YYDKDF (reference sequence). The CDR3 DNA follows: TGTGCCACCAGTAGGGACGTCTCCTACGAGCAGTACGTC. Translating it yields CATSRDVSYEQYV.

This chain connects TRBV11-3 to TRBJ1-1; D remains ambiguous. Trimming pared 6 bases from V and 0 bases from J, leaving 11 bases between. Germline V gives CDR1 SGHNT, CDR2 YENEEA. This CDR3 is 14 amino acids long. As DNA, the CDR3 is TGTGCCAGCAGAAATTACCTTCTGAACACTGAAGCTTTCTTT. This sequence encodes CASRNYLLNTEAFF.